The T cell receptor beta chain under discussion was sequenced for a study of vaccination and CD4 T cells after COVID-19. About this clonotype itself: Its antigen remains unknown.

The treatment was: roughly 11-day PBMC culture with coronavirus spike peptide pools or control peptides (ViraFEST assay). Wells that each held fewer than 2.5 million PBMCs were cultured with roughly 9.8 IU/ml IL-2 and 10 ug/ml peptide pools. Losses at the gene ends were 3 bases for V and 3 bases for J; bases not matched to a gene: 6. This CDR3 contains 15 residues. The Oncomine TCR Beta short-read assay generated sequence data from the DNA of cultured CD4+ T cells. TCRdb itself ran the PCR reads through MiXCR, one entry per CDR3 protein. The top ten hold around a tenth of the sample, which has 9,500 or so distinct CDR3 sequences, 25% to 35% seen once.

This specimen consisted of CD4+ T cells from blood, cultured in vitro, obtained after SARS-CoV-2 vaccination. The clonotype originates from a human donor who had recovered from COVID-19. V gene TRBV12-3 or TRBV12-4 combines with J gene TRBJ2-3, with TRBD2 matching 7 bases. The CDR3 here is CASSFGGLVTDTQYF. As DNA, the CDR3 is TGTGCCAGCAGTTTCGGTGGACTAGTTACAGATACGCAGTATTTT.